The present entry profiles one T cell receptor beta chain with its context. Original processing notes: Estimates of nucleated cell counts were drawn from the amplification of reference gene primers. Clones were sequenced by immunoSEQ multiplex PCR, and TCRdb holds only the in-frame ones, with some missing. The V and J calls and the clone size are those of that table, but D and trimming were determined from the DNA. The sample yields about 73,000 clones, around 82% seen once. Germline loops: CDR1 LGHDT, CDR2 YNNKEL (reference sequence). Trimming removed 1 base from V and 6 bases from J; junction bases left unmatched: 4. The CDR3 spans 15 residues. This record comes from a study of blood T cell repertoires in COVID-19. The wider study: Italy, Spain and the United States were the sources of the convalescent and acute COVID-19 samples. Nucleic acid was either cDNA or gDNA, and it came from T cells, B-cell-depleted T cells, or PBMCs.

This TCR was recovered from a man in his fifties or sixties with active COVID-19. The sample was peripheral blood. The V gene is TRBV3-1 (or the pseudogene TRBV3-2), the J gene TRBJ2-7, with 12 bases identical to TRBD2. CDR3 residues: CASSQGLAGGLEQYF. The CDR3 region has the DNA TGTGCCAGCAGCCAAGGGCTAGCGGGAGGGCTCGAGCAGTACTTC.